This TCR beta chain was identified during a study of a mutant IDH1 vaccine in newly diagnosed glioma. Using immunoSEQ multiplex PCR, the repertoire was profiled, and TCRdb retains in-frame clones only, with some absent. The repertoire holds 50,000 to 60,000 clones, 75% to 85% seen once, with 6.2% in the top ten. The CDR3 has 12 amino acids. Trimming left V 4 bases short and J 2 bases short, with 6 bases between. The germline V gene encodes CDR1 WNHNN and CDR2 SYGVQD (reference sequence). Time point of the sample: week 23, last vaccination. Doses consisted of 300 ug of mutant IDH1 20-mer peptide each, paired with topical imiquimod. Concerning this clone: The antigen is undetermined.

This chain connects TRBV10-1 to TRBJ2-7; D gene ambiguous. The material was PBMCs, obtained from a glioma patient whose treatment included an IDH1 peptide vaccine. This sequence originates from a man between 35 and 55 years old with glioma. Written as DNA, the CDR3 is TGCGCCAGCAGTGCAGAAGCCTACGAGCAGTACTTC. Translating it yields CASSAEAYEQYF.